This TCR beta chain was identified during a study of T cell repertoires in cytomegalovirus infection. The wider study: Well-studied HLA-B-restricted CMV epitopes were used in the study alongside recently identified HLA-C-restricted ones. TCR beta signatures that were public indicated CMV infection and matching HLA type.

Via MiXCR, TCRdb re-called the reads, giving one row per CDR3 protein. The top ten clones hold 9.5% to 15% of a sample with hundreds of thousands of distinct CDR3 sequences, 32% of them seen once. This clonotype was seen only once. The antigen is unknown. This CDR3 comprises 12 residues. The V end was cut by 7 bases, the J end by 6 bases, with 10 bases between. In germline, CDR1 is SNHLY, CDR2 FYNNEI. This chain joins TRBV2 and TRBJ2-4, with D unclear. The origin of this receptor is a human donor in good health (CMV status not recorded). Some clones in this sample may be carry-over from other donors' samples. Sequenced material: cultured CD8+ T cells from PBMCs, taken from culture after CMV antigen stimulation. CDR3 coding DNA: TGTGCCAGCAAAACCCCTGGAAACATTCAGTACTTC. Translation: CASKTPGNIQYF.